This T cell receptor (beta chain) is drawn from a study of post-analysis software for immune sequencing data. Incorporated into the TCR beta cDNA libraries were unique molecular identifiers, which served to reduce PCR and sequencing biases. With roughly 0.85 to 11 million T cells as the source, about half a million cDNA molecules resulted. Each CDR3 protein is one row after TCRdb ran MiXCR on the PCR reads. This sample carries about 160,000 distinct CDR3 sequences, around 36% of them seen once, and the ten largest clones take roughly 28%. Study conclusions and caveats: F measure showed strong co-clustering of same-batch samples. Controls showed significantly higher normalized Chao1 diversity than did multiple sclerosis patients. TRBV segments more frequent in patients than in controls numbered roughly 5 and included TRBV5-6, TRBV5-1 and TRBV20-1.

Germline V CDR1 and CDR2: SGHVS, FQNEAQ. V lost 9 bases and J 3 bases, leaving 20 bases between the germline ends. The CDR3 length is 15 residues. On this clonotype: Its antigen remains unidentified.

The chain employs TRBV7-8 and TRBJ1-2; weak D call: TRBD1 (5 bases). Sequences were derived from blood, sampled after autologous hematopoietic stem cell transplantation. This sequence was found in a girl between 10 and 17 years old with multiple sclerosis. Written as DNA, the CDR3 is TGTGCCAGTTCTTCGATGATGGGAGGGGACTATGGCTACACCTTC. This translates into CASSSMMGGDYGYTF.